This T cell receptor beta chain was obtained from a study of CD8 T cells in ankylosing spondylitis (dated 2017 in TCRdb). About the study as a whole: The study profiled T cell receptor beta repertoires in healthy donors and ankylosing spondylitis patients to find disease-linked TCR variants. The full study cohort was made up of approximately 24 ankylosing spondylitis patients and around 100 healthy donors. Peripheral blood samples were taken, and synovial fluid was additionally collected from ankylosing spondylitis patients. Results and caveats for the whole study, not just this receptor: Some motif variants had previously been reported in the synovial fluid and blood of reactive arthritis patients, which suggests shared mechanisms of disease initiation. Blood from ankylosing spondylitis patients appeared to be characterized by a TCR beta motif made up of 8 or 9 highly homologous amino acid variants. In peripheral blood, the disease-linked clones were found at relatively low frequencies and had a CD8+ phenotype. Significant enrichment of the disease-linked clones was reported in matched synovial fluid samples from ankylosing spondylitis patients.

V and J are trimmed by 5 bases and 4 bases, and the gene matches miss 4 bases of the junction. For CDR1 and CDR2, the germline V gene lists SGHAT and FQNNGV. The CDR3 numbers 13 residues from cysteine through phenylalanine. Of the read, only the CDR3 DNA is kept; its 39 bases are in frame from base 1. Turning to this clonotype: Its specific antigen is unknown. No much larger clone is present one base from it, and per-base qualities are unavailable.

Sequencing used an Illumina HiSeq 2500. TCR beta libraries were prepared by quantitative 5'-RACE with molecular barcodes. The authors processed their data as follows. A new computational method based on a probabilistic model of VDJ rearrangement was used to identify disease-linked TCR variants. The public reads were reprocessed in TCRdb via fastp at Q25 and MiXCR, keeping in-frame beta chains. Rows with one shared CDR3 protein collapse into an entry with the most common genes and DNA. TCRdb, not the original authors, processed these V and J calls. Present in this sample are around 320,000 distinct CDR3 sequences, under 25% of which were seen just once. 3.5% of the sample goes to the ten largest clones.

The source of this sequence is a female donor with ankylosing spondylitis or in good health (not recorded which). Sequenced material: blood, either unsorted or a sorted T cell fraction (not recorded which). This sequence uses TRBV11-2 and TRBJ2-5; a stretch of 7 junction bases matches TRBD1. The CDR3 reads as follows: CASSKGGPETQYF. The bases read TGTGCCAGCAGCAAAGGGGGCCCAGAGACCCAGTACTTC.